This T cell receptor (beta chain) derives from a study of blood T cell repertoires in COVID-19 (dated by TCRdb to 2020 to 2022). Study-wide context: Samples from collaborators originated in the United States, Italy and Spain and spanned both the acute and convalescent phases of COVID-19. Where available, HLA class I and class II types were taken from metadata supplied by the sample provider and were not determined by assay-based typing. A freely available public database, intended as a resource for researchers studying the immune response to SARS-CoV-2, is where the repertoires were released. The samples were drawn from the first 160 participants of the ongoing ImmuneRACE study and from over a thousand subjects provided by 6 global collaborators. The sample metadata nearly always contained a de-identified subject ID, COVID-19 status, age in years and sex. The dataset comprised deeply sampled blood TCRbeta repertoires from subjects exposed to, actively infected with, or recovered from COVID-19. The material from the prospective study consisted of cDNA or gDNA derived from T cells, B-cell-depleted T cells, or PBMCs. Study-level results and caveats: The quantity of clinical and demographic metadata differed by source and by participant and was supplied without curation.

TCRbeta CDR3 regions were amplified from genomic DNA by means of the immunoSEQ Assay, a bias-controlled multiplex PCR. In the original analysis: The number of nucleated cells in each sample was estimated by amplification of reference gene primers within the assay. To quantify the absolute abundance of each unique TCRbeta CDR3 rearrangement, sequence reads were collapsed and filtered. For each sample, productive Simpson clonality was calculated by taking the square root of Simpson's diversity index across productive rearrangements. In its TCRdb copy, this immuneACCESS table keeps in-frame sequences only and misses some clones. Where compared with another copy, unresolved V genes explain less than half of these, and the others have no known cause. V, J and clone size derive from that table, while D and trimming were established from the DNA sequence. The sample table holds 70,000 to 90,000 clones, of which about 78% were seen once. The top ten clonotypes cover roughly 15% of the sample.

Each collaborating institution followed its own protocols to collect whole blood in K2EDTA tubes. Collaborator samples were shipped for TCRbeta analysis as frozen whole blood, isolated PBMCs, or DNA extracted from either sample type. On this clone: Its specific antigen is unknown. No base qualities exist here, and no much larger clone lies one base off it.

Based on the germline V gene (reference sequence), the CDR1 and CDR2 sequences are MNHNY and SVGAGI. The CDR3 runs 16 amino acids, cysteine and phenylalanine included. Just the 48-base CDR3 DNA is kept, in frame starting at base 1. The germline V end is reduced by 4 bases and the J end by 6 bases; junction bases left unmatched: 11. The receptor chain draws on TRBV6-6 and TRBJ2-1; TRBD2 lines up with 8 middle nucleotides. The receptor was isolated from a human donor in a cohort sampled during active COVID-19. Sequencing used peripheral blood. The sequence in DNA is TGTGCCAGCAGTTCTCTTACGCGGGGGGCCGGCAATGAGCAGTTCTTC. The translation is CASSSLTRGAGNEQFF.